This T cell receptor (beta chain) was sequenced during a study of T-cell memory formation after mild COVID-19 (dated by TCRdb to the early 2020s). Study-level background: TCR sequence clusters from the two donors were largely donor specific. T-cell clones expanding and contracting after mild COVID-19 in two donors were tracked by longitudinal TCRalpha and TCRbeta repertoire sequencing. The cohort was made up of two young adult volunteers, one female and one male, who were previously healthy. Study-wide conclusions, independent of this receptor: Contracting CD4+ clones were located mainly in the CM and EM memory subsets, whereas CD8+ clones were found to be enriched in EMRA. Some responding clones were found in pre-infection memory, which suggests that pre-existing cross-reactive memory T cells took part in the SARS-CoV-2 response. The second-wave clones that peaked on day 37 were not confirmed to be SARS-CoV-2 specific. The study included only a couple of mild cases, and larger cohorts that include severe cases with pre-infection samples were judged to be necessary. From day 15 to 85, contracting clones showed balanced CD4/CD8 phenotypes, whereas a second wave of clones that expanded from day 15 to 37 leaned towards CD4+.

Ficoll-Paque density gradient centrifugation was used to isolate PBMCs. From the cysteine through the phenylalanine, the CDR3 covers 17 amino acids. Here the CDR3 DNA is all that survives: 51 bases in frame from base 1. CDR1 and CDR2, looked up from the germline V gene, are SGDLS and YYNGEE. The junction shows trimming of 0 bases on V and 4 bases on J, plus 17 bases between the germline ends. Of note for this clonotype: What this receptor recognizes is not known. No per-base quality is available; no much larger clone lies one base away.

The data were produced on an Illumina NovaSeq 6000. Using 5'RACE with constant-segment primers, TCRalpha and TCRbeta cDNA libraries were constructed, with sample barcodes and unique molecular identifiers added in the process. RNA was extracted from every sample with Trizol reagent. Library amplification was performed in two PCR steps, and a second sample barcode and Illumina TruSeq adapters were introduced in the second step. Libraries were sequenced on an Illumina NovaSeq with 2 x 150 bp paired-end reads. Under the source paper's analysis protocol: Reads were demultiplexed and collapsed into UMI-guided consensus sequences with migec v1.2.7. Using mixcr v2.1.11, UMI consensuses were aligned to TRA and TRB V and J templates and then assembled into clonotypes. A clonotype was counted as expanded or contracted only when both edgeR and NoisET called the clonotype significant, with the noise models trained on biological replicates. For edgeR calls, the thresholds were a false discovery rate-adjusted p below 0.01 and a log2 fold-change of 1. As an exploratory analysis of dynamics, max-normalized trajectories of the 1000 most abundant clonotypes were examined by PCA with hierarchical clustering. Separately sequenced CD4+ and CD8+ repertoires were used to assign the CD4 or CD8 phenotype of responding clones. TCRdb applied fastp at Q25 and MiXCR to the public reads, then kept only in-frame beta chains. Rows matching on CDR3 protein sequence are summarized as one entry with the most common DNA and genes. What appears here as the V and J calls and clone size reflects TCRdb's work, not the paper's. Present in this sample are about 430,000 distinct CDR3 sequences, roughly 18% of which were seen just once. 20% to 25% of the sample is held by the ten biggest clonotypes.

The TCR was taken from a man younger than 35 who had mild COVID-19 (a few samples of this study predate the infection). The sample titles of this study are shuffled in the database, so cell type and time point are left out; the donor was told from shared clones. The specimen sequenced was PBMCs or a T cell subset sorted from them (not recorded which). The chain links TRBV9 with TRBJ1-5; the best D guess is TRBD1, with 5 bases matching. At the DNA level, the sequence is TGTGCCAGCAGCGTAGGAATTACCGGGACGGAGAATCAGCCCCAGCATTTT. It specifies CASSVGITGTENQPQHF.